The next 28 T cell receptor beta chains were all read from a single sample in a study of shared clonotypes between healthy human individuals. TCRdb's copy holds only in-frame clones and misses some; the assay was immunoSEQ multiplex PCR. This table has over a million clones, less than 99% appearing once. Specimen: naive CD4+ T cells sorted from blood. Regarding subset: CD45RA+ positively selected. The origin of the receptors is a man younger than 40 in good health.

The chain combines TRBV28 with TRBJ1-4; D gene unclear. CDR3 length equals 13 residues. In germline, CDR1 is MDHEN, CDR2 SYDVKM. V was shortened by 8 bases and J by 4 bases, with 11 bases between the two germline ends. The CDR3 DNA follows: TGTGCCAGCGGACGGAATGATAATGAAAAACTGTTTTTT. Translating it yields CASGRNDNEKLFF.

The sample holds one count of this clone. This sequence joins TRBV18 and TRBJ2-7; D remains ambiguous. V lost 0 bases to trimming and J lost 7 bases, with 7 bases between them. From germline, CDR1 is KGHSH and CDR2 LQKENI. This CDR3 contains 12 residues. This CDR3 is CASSPPDGEQYF. The CDR3 region has the DNA TGTGCCAGCTCACCACCGGACGGAGAGCAGTACTTC.

The chain employs TRBV5-1 and TRBJ2-2; D is unclear. The CDR3 is 17 residues long. The V end lost 4 bases, the J end lost 0 bases, and 16 bases lay between the germline ends. Germline V lookup: CDR1 SGHRS, CDR2 YFSETQ. CDR3 loop: CASSLVVLGTNTGELFF. The CDR3 DNA follows: TGCGCCAGCAGCCTTGTTGTCCTGGGAACGAACACCGGGGAGCTGTTTTTT.

This sequence joins TRBV19 and TRBJ1-5; D is perhaps TRBD1 (5 bases). Germline assignment: CDR1 LNHDA and CDR2 SQIVND (reference sequence). The CDR3 loop spans 18 amino acids. Trimming stripped 3 bases from V and 10 bases from J, with 28 bases between. The CDR3 bases are TGTGCCAGTAGTATTTTATCTGGAGGGATCCCCTCAGGGAGTCCCCAGCATTTT. Its protein product is CASSILSGGIPSGSPQHF.

The rearrangement uses TRBV4-3 and TRBJ2-1, with TRBD2 identical over 14 bases. This CDR3 contains 16 residues. Unmatched junction bases numbered 0, after V lost 1 base and J lost 4 bases. Per germline, CDR1 LGHNA and CDR2 YSLEER. This chain's CDR3 is CASSQGLAGGYNEQFF. CDR3 nucleotide sequence: TGCGCCAGCAGCCAAGGACTAGCGGGAGGGTACAATGAGCAGTTCTTC.

This clone was detected once. Other nucleotide sequences from this sample produce the same CDR3. This chain links TRBV7-9 with TRBJ1-1; 9 bases fit TRBD1. The CDR3 spans 13 residues. Germline V CDR1 and CDR2: SEHNR, FQNEAQ (reference sequence). The trim removed 5 bases at V and 4 bases at J, leaving 2 bases unmatched. The CDR3 bases are TGTGCCAGCAGCAGACAGGGGGGCACTGAAGCTTTCTTT. As protein: CASSRQGGTEAFF.

The J gene is TRBJ2-7, the V gene TRBV4-3, with 8 positions matching TRBD1. The CDR3 sequence is 18 residues long. CDR1 LGHNA and CDR2 YSLEER come from the germline V gene. Trimming took 0 bases from V and 3 from J; bases not matched to a gene: 13. The CDR3, as DNA: TGCGCCAGCAGCCAAGAGTTGTCTTCGACAGGGGTGTTCTACGAGCAGTACTTC. Translation gives CASSQELSSTGVFYEQYF.

Concerning this clone itself: The same CDR3 is also encoded by other DNA sequences in this sample. CDR3 residues: CASSFQGYEQYF. CDR3 DNA sequence: TGTGCCAGCAGCTTTCAGGGTTACGAGCAGTACTTC. The genes are TRBV7-9 and TRBJ2-7; a possible D gene is TRBD1 (5 bases). Trimming stripped 3 bases from V and 4 bases from J, with 7 bases between. The CDR3 has 12 amino acids. CDR1 and CDR2 from the germline V gene are SEHNR and FQNEAQ (reference sequence).

The V call is TRBV28, the J call TRBJ2-5, with D unresolved. The CDR3 is 14 amino acids. V was pared by 1 base and J by 2 bases, with 8 bases between. CDR1 and CDR2 (germline): MDHEN, SYDVKM. In DNA, the CDR3 is TGTGCCAGCAGTTTATCGGGTTTACAAGAGACCCAGTACTTC. Translated: CASSLSGLQETQYF. Together with reference TRBV28 and TRBJ2-5, the CDR3 gives the full variable domain: DVKVTQSSRYLVKRTGEKVFLECVQDMDHENMFWYRQDPGLGLRLIYFSYDVKMKEKGDIPEGYSVSREKKERFSLILESASTNQTSMYLCASSLSGLQETQYFGPGTRLLVL.

This clone was found once. The chain links TRBV28 to TRBJ2-7; D could derive from TRBD1 or TRBD2 (5 bases each). Germline lookup yields CDR1 MDHEN and CDR2 SYDVKM. The ends were cut back, 5 bases at V and 3 bases at J, with 11 bases in the middle. This CDR3 has 13 amino acids. The CDR3 region is CASSPGTFYEQYF. CDR3 sequence (DNA): TGTGCCAGCAGTCCTGGGACCTTCTACGAGCAGTACTTC. Full variable domain (outside the CDR3, taken from reference TRBV28 and TRBJ2-7): DVKVTQSSRYLVKRTGEKVFLECVQDMDHENMFWYRQDPGLGLRLIYFSYDVKMKEKGDIPEGYSVSREKKERFSLILESASTNQTSMYLCASSPGTFYEQYFGPGTRLTVT.

The chain recombines TRBV7-2 with TRBJ1-2; TRBD1 matches at 11 bases. CDR1 SGHTA and CDR2 FQGNSA come from the germline V gene. The CDR3 has 14 amino acids. Trimming at V came to 3 bases and at J to 8 bases, leaving 5 bases not matched to a gene. CDR3 DNA sequence: TGTGCCAGCAGCTTGGACAGGGGGCTAAACGGCTACACCTTC. Amino acids: CASSLDRGLNGYTF.

The CDR3 region has the DNA TGTGCCAGCAGTTTGACTACCCGGGGCCCCTACAATGAGCAGTTCTTC. Translated, it gives CASSLTTRGPYNEQFF. V gene TRBV27 combines with J gene TRBJ2-1; D possibly uses TRBD1 or TRBD2 (5 bases each). The CDR3 totals 16 residues. Germline V gene sequence: CDR1 MNHEY, CDR2 SMNVEV (reference sequence). V was cut by 3 bases and J by 2 bases, with 14 bases left in between.

The chain uses TRBV6-4 and TRBJ1-5; the D gene is possibly TRBD1 (6 bases). Germline lookup yields CDR1 MRHNA and CDR2 SNTAGT. The CDR3 runs to 15 residues. Trimming removed 4 bases from V and 1 base from J, with 11 bases in between. In nucleotides, the CDR3 is TGTGCCAGCAGTGTCAACGGGGGCAGCAATCAGCCCCAGCATTTT. Amino acid sequence: CASSVNGGSNQPQHF.

This sequence joins TRBV5-4 and TRBJ1-2, with 9 bases aligning to TRBD1. The CDR3 covers 16 residues. The germline V gene encodes CDR1 SGHNT and CDR2 YYREEE (reference sequence). V shed 5 bases and J 1 base; nucleotides not matched to a gene: 9. CDR3 loop: CASSTGQGTGNYGYTF. As DNA, the CDR3 is TGTGCCAGCAGTACCGGACAGGGGACGGGTAACTATGGCTACACCTTC.

This chain connects TRBV27 to TRBJ2-6; the D gene is possibly TRBD1 (6 bases). The CDR3 has 17 residues. Germline assignment: CDR1 MNHEY and CDR2 SMNVEV (reference sequence). Trimming pared 6 bases from V and 1 base from J, leaving 16 bases between. In DNA form, the CDR3 reads TGTGCCAGCAGCCCGTGGCCAACAGGGTCTGGGGCCAACGTCCTGACTTTC. Protein product: CASSPWPTGSGANVLTF.

Only one count was recorded for this clone. This chain connects TRBV15 to TRBJ2-7; 8 nucleotides match TRBD1. Germline V gene lookup returns CDR1 LNHNV and CDR2 YYDKDF (reference sequence). Trimming at V came to 5 bases and at J to 6 bases, leaving 6 bases not matched to a gene. The CDR3 length is 13 residues. The DNA for the CDR3 is TGTGCCACCAGCTTCCTCGGACAGGGCGAGCAGTACTTC. Its translation: CATSFLGQGEQYF.

V is TRBV6-5 and J is TRBJ2-3; D perhaps matches TRBD2 (6 bases). This CDR3 contains 14 residues. Trimming cost V 8 bases and J 1 base, with 13 bases left between them. Germline V gene data show CDR1 as MNHEY and CDR2 as SVGAGI. CDR3 nucleotide sequence: TGTGCCAGCCGCTGGGACTCCCGCACAGATACGCAGTATTTT. Protein product: CASRWDSRTDTQYF.

A note on this clone: The same CDR3 arises from other DNA sequences in this sample as well. V usage is TRBV19 and J usage is TRBJ1-1, with a tentative D call TRBD1 (6 bases). Germline CDR1 and CDR2: LNHDA and SQIVND (reference sequence). The germline V and J ends were trimmed by 5 bases and 4 bases, with 11 bases remaining between them. This CDR3 spans 13 amino acids. The CDR3 protein is CASSLQGSTEAFF. DNA for the CDR3: TGTGCCAGTAGTCTTCAGGGGAGCACTGAAGCTTTCTTT.

This sequence joins TRBV6-1 and TRBJ2-2, with 9 bases matching TRBD1. The CDR3 runs to 17 residues. V lost 4 bases to trimming and J lost 7 bases; unmatched junction nucleotides: 13. Germline CDR1 and CDR2: MNHNS and SASEGT. CDR3 nucleotides: TGTGCCAGCAGTGTAACCGGGACAGGGAATTCACGCGGGGAGCTGTTTTTT. It yields the protein CASSVTGTGNSRGELFF.

V gene TRBV5-1 combines with J gene TRBJ1-1; the D is unclear. CDR1 and CDR2 from the germline V gene are SGHRS and YFSETQ. CDR3 length: 12 amino acids. Trimming removed 0 bases from V and 11 bases from J, with 11 bases in between. The CDR3 sequence is CASSLALGSAFF. The DNA of the CDR3 is TGCGCCAGCAGCTTGGCGTTAGGGTCGGCTTTCTTT.

About this clone itself: Other DNA sequences in the sample encode the same CDR3. The chain couples TRBV28 to TRBJ2-7; a possible D gene is TRBD1 (6 bases). CDR1 and CDR2 (germline): MDHEN, SYDVKM. The CDR3 is made up of 13 amino acids. Trimming removed 5 bases from V and 5 bases from J, with 13 bases in between. The DNA of the CDR3 is TGTGCCAGCAGTCCCCCAACAGGGCACGAGCAGTACTTC. It codes for CASSPPTGHEQYF.

Note on this clone: The junction and the germline gene differ at one end; a read error may be behind it. This rearrangement joins TRBV20-1 to TRBJ1-1; no clear D. Germline V gene data show CDR1 as DFQATT and CDR2 as SNEGSKA (reference sequence). This CDR3 is 10 amino acids long. DNA for the CDR3: TGCAGTGCTAGAGATGACCGCCGAGGGTTT. It specifies CSARDDRRGF.

The chain recombines TRBV7-2 with TRBJ2-1; 7 bases map to TRBD2. This CDR3 contains 17 residues. V gave up 1 base and J gave up 1 base; unmatched junction bases: 7. Germline V gene data show CDR1 as SGHTA and CDR2 as FQGNSA. The CDR3 is CASSLVLLANSYNEQFF. The DNA for the CDR3 is TGTGCCAGCAGCTTAGTTCTACTAGCGAATTCCTACAATGAGCAGTTCTTC.

Notes on this clone: This same CDR3 is encoded by further DNA sequences in the sample. The chain couples TRBV28 to TRBJ2-7; no clear D. The CDR3 sequence is 12 residues long. V was cut by 7 bases and J by 2 bases, with 9 bases left in between. Looked up from germline, CDR1 is MDHEN and CDR2 is SYDVKM. In DNA form, the CDR3 reads TGTGCCAGCACCTCCCCCCCCTACGAGCAGTACTTC. This gives the protein CASTSPPYEQYF.

CDR3 loop: CASGIQDPYEQYF. As DNA, the CDR3 is TGTGCCAGCGGTATACAGGACCCCTACGAGCAGTACTTC. The chain combines TRBV11-1 with TRBJ2-7; possible D gene TRBD1, 5 bases. CDR1 is SGHAT, CDR2 FQDESV, per germline (reference sequence). CDR3 length: 13 amino acids. Trimming removed 8 bases from V and 2 bases from J, with 13 bases in between.

CDR3 sequence (DNA): TGTGCCAGCAGCCCCCGACAGCCTCTCTACGAGCAGTACTTC. As protein: CASSPRQPLYEQYF. This chain joins TRBV6-6 and TRBJ2-7, with TRBD1 as a possible D gene (5 bases). Trimming removed 6 bases from V and 3 bases from J, with 15 bases in between. CDR3 length: 14 residues. The V gene's germline CDR1 is MNHNY and CDR2 SVGAGI (reference sequence).

The rearrangement uses TRBV18 and TRBJ2-1, with D perhaps matching TRBD1 (6 bases). Trimming took off 5 bases at V and 0 bases at J, with 11 bases between the two ends. CDR3 length equals 15 residues. Germline CDR1 is KGHSH and CDR2 is LQKENI. The CDR3 spells CASSRDISSYNEQFF. The CDR3 DNA reads as TGTGCCAGCTCAAGGGACATTAGCTCCTACAATGAGCAGTTCTTC.

V and J are TRBV27 and TRBJ2-1, with TRBD2 matching 10 bases. J was trimmed by 1 base and V by 0 bases; bases with no gene match: 9. Germline V CDR1 and CDR2: MNHEY, SMNVEV (reference sequence). The CDR3 is made up of 19 amino acids. The CDR3 DNA sequence: TGTGCCAGCAGTTTATCGTGGCTAGCGGGAGTAGCATCCTACAATGAGCAGTTCTTC. This gives the protein CASSLSWLAGVASYNEQFF.